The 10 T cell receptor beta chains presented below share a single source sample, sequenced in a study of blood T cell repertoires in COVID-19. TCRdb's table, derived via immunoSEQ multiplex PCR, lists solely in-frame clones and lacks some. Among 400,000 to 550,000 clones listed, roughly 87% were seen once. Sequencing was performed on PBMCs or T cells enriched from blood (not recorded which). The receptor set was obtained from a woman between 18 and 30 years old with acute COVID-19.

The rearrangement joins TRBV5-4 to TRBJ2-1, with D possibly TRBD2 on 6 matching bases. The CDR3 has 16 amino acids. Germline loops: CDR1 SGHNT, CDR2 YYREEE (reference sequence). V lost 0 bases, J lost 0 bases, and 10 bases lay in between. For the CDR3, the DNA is TGTGCCAGCAGCTTGGGGCGGGAACCCTCCTACAATGAGCAGTTCTTC. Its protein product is CASSLGREPSYNEQFF.

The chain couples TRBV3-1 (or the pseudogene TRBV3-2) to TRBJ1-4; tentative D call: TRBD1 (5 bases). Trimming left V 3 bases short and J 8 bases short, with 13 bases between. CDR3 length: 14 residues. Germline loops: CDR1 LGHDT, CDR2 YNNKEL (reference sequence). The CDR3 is CASSQMGLSEKLFF. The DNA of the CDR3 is TGTGCCAGCAGCCAGATGGGACTAAGCGAAAAACTGTTTTTT.

CDR3 amino acids: CASSPKGFRVDEQYF. In DNA form, the CDR3 reads TGTGCCAGCTCACCAAAGGGATTCAGGGTCGACGAGCAGTACTTC. The V and J genes are TRBV18 and TRBJ2-7; perhaps TRBD1 as D (5 bases). Per the germline V gene, CDR1 is KGHSH and CDR2 is LQKENI. The length of the CDR3 is 15 residues. The germline V and J ends were trimmed by 2 bases and 5 bases, with 16 bases remaining between them.

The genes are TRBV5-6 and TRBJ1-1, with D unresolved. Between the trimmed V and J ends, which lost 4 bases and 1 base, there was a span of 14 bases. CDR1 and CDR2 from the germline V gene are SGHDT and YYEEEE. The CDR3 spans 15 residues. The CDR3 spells CASSPVGRENTEAFF. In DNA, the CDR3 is TGTGCCAGCAGCCCCGTAGGACGGGAGAACACTGAAGCTTTCTTT.

The CDR3 is CASSPGHEYGYTF. The CDR3 DNA reads TGTGCCAGCTCACCGGGACATGAATATGGCTACACCTTC. The V call is TRBV18, the J call TRBJ1-2; D might be TRBD1 (6 bases). The V end was cut by 3 bases, the J end by 5 bases, with 10 bases between. Germline CDR1 reads KGHSH; CDR2 reads LQKENI. The CDR3 is made up of 13 amino acids.

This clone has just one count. The CDR3 is CASRRTGSEEKLFF. CDR3 sequence (DNA): TGTGCCAGCCGAAGGACAGGGTCGGAGGAAAAACTGTTTTTT. The chain joins TRBV6-5 to TRBJ1-4, with 8 bases that match TRBD1. The germline V gene has CDR1 MNHEY and CDR2 SVGAGI. The V segment lost 8 bases and the J segment 8 bases; nucleotides outside the gene matches: 10. This CDR3 comprises 14 residues.

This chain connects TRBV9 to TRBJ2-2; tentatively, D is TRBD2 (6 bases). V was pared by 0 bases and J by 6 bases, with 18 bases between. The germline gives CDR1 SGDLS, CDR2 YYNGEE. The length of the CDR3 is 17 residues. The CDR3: CASSVGFRDWRPGELFF. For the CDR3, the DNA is TGTGCCAGCAGCGTAGGATTTAGGGACTGGCGACCCGGGGAGCTGTTTTTT.

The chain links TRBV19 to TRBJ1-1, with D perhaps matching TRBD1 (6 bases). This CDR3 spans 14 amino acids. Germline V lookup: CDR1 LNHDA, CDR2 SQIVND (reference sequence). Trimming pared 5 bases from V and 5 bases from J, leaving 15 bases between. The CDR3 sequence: CASSYRASGTEAFF. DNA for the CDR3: TGTGCCAGTAGTTACAGGGCCTCTGGAACTGAAGCTTTCTTT.

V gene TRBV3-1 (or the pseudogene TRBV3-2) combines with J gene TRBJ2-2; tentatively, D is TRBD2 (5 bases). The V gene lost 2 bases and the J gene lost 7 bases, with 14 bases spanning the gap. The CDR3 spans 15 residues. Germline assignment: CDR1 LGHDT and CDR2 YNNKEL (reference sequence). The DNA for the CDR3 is TGTGCCAGCAGCCAATCCAGACTAATTCTCGGGGAGCTGTTTTTT. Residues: CASSQSRLILGELFF.

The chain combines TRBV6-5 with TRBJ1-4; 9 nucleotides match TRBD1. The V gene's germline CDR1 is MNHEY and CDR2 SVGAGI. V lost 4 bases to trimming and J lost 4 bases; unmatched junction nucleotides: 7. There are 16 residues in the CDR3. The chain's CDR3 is CASSSGTGSNNEKLFF. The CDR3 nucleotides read TGTGCCAGCAGTTCCGGGACAGGGTCTAATAATGAAAAACTGTTTTTT.